This paragraph reports one TCR beta chain. Clones were read by immunoSEQ multiplex PCR, and TCRdb kept only the in-frame ones, dropping some. The sample holds about 45,000 clones; 70% to 90% are singletons and the top ten take approximately 0.4%. Peripheral blood came from all dose cohorts at three timepoints. The data are from a study of OX40 agonist ivuxolimab in advanced cancers. CDR1 is WNHNN, CDR2 SYGVQD, per germline (reference sequence). V was cut by 2 bases and J by 7 bases, with 17 bases left in between. The CDR3 length is 15 residues. The clonotype was recovered from an adult with an advanced solid tumor such as melanoma, head and neck, liver or kidney cancer. The sample consisted of CD4+ or CD8+ T cells sorted from blood, taken in a trial of the OX40 agonist ivuxolimab. The chain carries TRBV10-1 and TRBJ1-2; D gene unclear. The CDR3 loop reads CASSEGVKGRCGYTF. DNA of the CDR3: TGCGCCAGCAGTGAGGGGGTGAAAGGGCGGTGTGGCTACACCTTC.